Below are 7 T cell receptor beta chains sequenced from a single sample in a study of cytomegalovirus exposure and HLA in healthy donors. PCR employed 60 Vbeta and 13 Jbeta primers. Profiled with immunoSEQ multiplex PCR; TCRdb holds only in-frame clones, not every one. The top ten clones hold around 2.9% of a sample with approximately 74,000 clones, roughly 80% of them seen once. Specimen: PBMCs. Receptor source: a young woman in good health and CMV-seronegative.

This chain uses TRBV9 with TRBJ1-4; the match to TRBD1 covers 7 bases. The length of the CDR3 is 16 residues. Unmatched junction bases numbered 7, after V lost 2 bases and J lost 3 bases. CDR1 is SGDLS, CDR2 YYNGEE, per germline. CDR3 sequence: CASSVDAGQSNEKLFF. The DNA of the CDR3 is TGTGCCAGCAGCGTGGACGCGGGACAGTCTAATGAAAAACTGTTTTTT. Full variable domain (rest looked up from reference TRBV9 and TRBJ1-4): DSGVTQTPKHLITATGQRVTLRCSPRSGDLSVYWYQQSLDQGLQFLIQYYNGEERAKGNILERFSAQQFPDLHSELNLSSLELGDSALYFCASSVDAGQSNEKLFFGSGTQLSVL.

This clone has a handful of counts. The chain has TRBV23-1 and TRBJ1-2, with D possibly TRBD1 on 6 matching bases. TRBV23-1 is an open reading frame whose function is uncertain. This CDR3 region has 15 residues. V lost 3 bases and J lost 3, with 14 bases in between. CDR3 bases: TGCGCCAGCAGTCATAACAGGAAGGGGGACTATGGCTACACCTTC. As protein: CASSHNRKGDYGYTF.

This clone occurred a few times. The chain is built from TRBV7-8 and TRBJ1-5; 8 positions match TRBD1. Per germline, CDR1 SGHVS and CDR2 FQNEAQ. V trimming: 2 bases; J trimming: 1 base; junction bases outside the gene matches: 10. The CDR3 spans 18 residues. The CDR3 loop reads CASSLIGQGKISNQPQHF. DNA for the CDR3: TGTGCCAGCAGCTTAATAGGACAGGGAAAAATAAGCAATCAGCCCCAGCATTTT.

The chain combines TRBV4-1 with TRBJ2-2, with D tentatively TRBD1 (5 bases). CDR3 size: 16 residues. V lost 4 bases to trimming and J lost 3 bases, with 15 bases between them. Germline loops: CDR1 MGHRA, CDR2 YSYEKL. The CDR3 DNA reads TGCGCCAGCAGCCCCCCAGGGATAACGGACACCGGGGAGCTGTTTTTT. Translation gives CASSPPGITDTGELFF.

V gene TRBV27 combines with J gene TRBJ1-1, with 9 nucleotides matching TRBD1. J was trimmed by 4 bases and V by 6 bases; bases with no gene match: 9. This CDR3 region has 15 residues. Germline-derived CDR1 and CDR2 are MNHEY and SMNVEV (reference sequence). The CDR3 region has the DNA TGTGCCAGCAGGCACGGGGACAGGGAGAGCACTGAAGCTTTCTTT. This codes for CASRHGDRESTEAFF.

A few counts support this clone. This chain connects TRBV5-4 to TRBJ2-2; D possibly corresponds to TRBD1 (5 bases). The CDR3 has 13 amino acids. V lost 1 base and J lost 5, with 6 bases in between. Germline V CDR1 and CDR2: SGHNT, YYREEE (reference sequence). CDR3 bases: TGTGCCAGCAGCTTGAAGGGGACCGGGGAGCTGTTTTTT. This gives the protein CASSLKGTGELFF.

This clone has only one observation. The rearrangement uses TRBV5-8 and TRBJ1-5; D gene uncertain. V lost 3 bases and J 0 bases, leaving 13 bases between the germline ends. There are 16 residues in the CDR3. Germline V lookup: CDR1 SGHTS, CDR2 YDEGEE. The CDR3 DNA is TGTGCCAGCAGCTGGGCCACGGGGTATAGCAATCAGCCCCAGCATTTT. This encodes CASSWATGYSNQPQHF.